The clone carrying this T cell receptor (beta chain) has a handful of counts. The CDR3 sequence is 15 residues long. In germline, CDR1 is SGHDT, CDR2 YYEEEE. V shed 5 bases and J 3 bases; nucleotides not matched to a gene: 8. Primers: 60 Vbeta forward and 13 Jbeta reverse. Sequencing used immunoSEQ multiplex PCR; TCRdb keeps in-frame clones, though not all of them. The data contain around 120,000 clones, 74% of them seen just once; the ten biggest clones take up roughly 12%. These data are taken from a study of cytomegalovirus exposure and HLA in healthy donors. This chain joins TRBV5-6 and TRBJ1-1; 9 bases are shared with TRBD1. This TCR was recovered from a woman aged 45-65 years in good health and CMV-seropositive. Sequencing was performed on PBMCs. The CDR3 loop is CASRDRGRGDTEAFF. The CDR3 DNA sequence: TGTGCCAGCAGGGACAGGGGACGAGGGGACACTGAAGCTTTCTTT.